This TCR beta chain was sequenced for a study of early T cells in non-severe SARS-CoV-2 infection. A single record per CDR3 protein comes from TCRdb applying MiXCR to the 5' RACE reads. The sample consists of tens of thousands of distinct CDR3 sequences, 15% to 19% of them appearing once. This clonotype came up a few times. V gave up 7 bases and J gave up 11 bases, with 15 bases separating them. CDR3 length equals 11 residues. Looked up from germline, CDR1 is MNHEY and CDR2 is SVGEGT. Specimen: whole blood. This clonotype was obtained from an adult who was a healthcare worker with PCR-confirmed SARS-CoV-2 infection or an uninfected control (not recorded which). The chain uses TRBV6-2 or TRBV6-3 and TRBJ2-7; D possibly corresponds to TRBD1 (7 bases). The CDR3 spells CASNQGGAEYF. For the CDR3, the DNA is TGTGCCAGCAATCAGGGGGGAGCGGAGTACTTC.